This T cell receptor beta chain was obtained from a study of shared clonotypes between healthy human individuals. CD45RO+ cells plus CCR7-negative CD45RA+ TemRA cells formed CD8 memory. Only in-frame clones appear in the TCRdb table, and some are missing; sequencing was by immunoSEQ multiplex PCR. The repertoire includes a few hundred thousand clones, around 86% of them detected once, and 15% to 20% sits in the top ten. Details on this clone: Its cognate antigen is unknown.

Findings of the study overall: Among the subsets, naive ones generally showed larger estimated richness than memory ones.

V shed 5 bases and J 0 bases; nucleotides not matched to a gene: 4. The CDR3 loop spans 14 amino acids. From germline, CDR1 is SEHNR and CDR2 FQNEAQ (reference sequence). J is TRBJ2-7 and V is TRBV7-9; the match to TRBD1 covers 7 bases. Material for sequencing was memory CD8+ T cells sorted from blood. Noted subset: CD45RO+ cells pooled with CCR7-negative TemRA cells. The source of this sequence is a man between 18 and 29 years old in good health. CDR3 residues: CASSPWDSSYEQYF. CDR3 nucleotides: TGTGCCAGCAGCCCATGGGACAGCTCCTACGAGCAGTACTTC.